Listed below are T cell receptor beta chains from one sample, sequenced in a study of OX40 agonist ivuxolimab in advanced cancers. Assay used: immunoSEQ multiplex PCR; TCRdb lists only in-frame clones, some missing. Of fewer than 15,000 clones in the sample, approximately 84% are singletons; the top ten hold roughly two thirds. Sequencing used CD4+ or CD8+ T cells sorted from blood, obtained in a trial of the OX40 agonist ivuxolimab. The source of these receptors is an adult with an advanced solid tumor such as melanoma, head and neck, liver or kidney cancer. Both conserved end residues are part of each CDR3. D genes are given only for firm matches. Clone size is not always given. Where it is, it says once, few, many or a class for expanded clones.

TGTGCCAGCAGCTTGAGTCAGGATCAGGGCTACACCTTC CASSLSQDQGYTF TRBV7-6 once NA TRBJ1-2
TGTGCCAGCAGCCCTGACCTGGGCTCCTACAATGAGCAGTTCTTC CASSPDLGSYNEQFF TRBV7-9 NA NA TRBJ2-1
TGTGCCAGCAGCTTACCCGACAGGGAAACTTTCTTT CASSLPDRETFF TRBV7-9 NA TRBD1 TRBJ1-1
TGTGCCAGCAGTCAAACTAGCGGGACGTACAATGAGCAGTTCTTC CASSQTSGTYNEQFF TRBV6-4 NA TRBD2 TRBJ2-1
TGTGCCAGCAGCCCAACTTGGGCGGGACCCCAGCACTACGAGCAGTACTTC CASSPTWAGPQHYEQYF TRBV7-6 NA NA TRBJ2-7
TGTGCCAGCAGCCCGGAGGCCTACGAGCAGTACTTC CASSPEAYEQYF TRBV7-2 NA NA TRBJ2-7
TGTGCCAGCAGTTTATCGACAGCGGGAGCGACCGGGGAGCTGTTTTTT CASSLSTAGATGELFF TRBV27 NA TRBD2 TRBJ2-2
TGCGCCAGTCGCGGGGGGGAGAGTCTCATCTTC CASRGGESLIF TRBV10-2 NA TRBD2 TRBJ2-1
TGTGCCAGCAGTGATGACAGCCCCACAGATACGCAGTATTTT CASSDDSPTDTQYF TRBV6-1 NA NA TRBJ2-3
TGTGCCCACGGTCCTAGCGGGAGACATGAGCAGTTCTTC CAHGPSGRHEQFF TRBV6-6 NA TRBD2 TRBJ2-1
TGTGCCAGCAGCCCAGGGGGGTCAGAAGTAGCTAACTATGGCTACACCTTC CASSPGGSEVANYGYTF TRBV9 NA TRBD1 TRBJ1-2
TGCGCCAGCAGCCTAGTACCGGGACAGGCGAATTCACCCCTCCACTTT CASSLVPGQANSPLHF TRBV5-1 NA TRBD1 TRBJ1-6
TGTGCCAGCAGCTTAGGTGGGACTAGAATGAAGACCCAGTACTTC CASSLGGTRMKTQYF TRBV13 NA TRBD2 TRBJ2-5
TGCGCCAGCAGCCAAGGCGGACAGAAAGTTTTT CASSQGGQKVF TRBV4-3 NA NA TRBJ2-2
TGTGCCAGCAGTCGCGGGACTAGCTTAGCCAAAAACATTCAGTACTTC CASSRGTSLAKNIQYF TRBV28 NA TRBD2 TRBJ2-4
TGTGCCAGCAGCCCTAGTGGGGTGCCGGGCTTTAATGAAAAACTGTTTTTT CASSPSGVPGFNEKLFF TRBV9 NA NA TRBJ1-4
TGTGCCAGCAGCGCTCCGGGACTACGCCATGAGCAGTTCTTC CASSAPGLRHEQFF TRBV11-3 NA TRBD2 TRBJ2-1
TGTGCCAGCAGCTTTTACCAGCGGAGCACAGATACGCAGTATTTT CASSFYQRSTDTQYF TRBV7-2 NA NA TRBJ2-3
TGTGCCAGCAGTTACGACCTGGGTCCAGATACGCAGTATTTT CASSYDLGPDTQYF TRBV6-5 NA NA TRBJ2-3
TGCAGCGCCATGGGCGCGGAACTGTTTTTT CSAMGAELFF TRBV29-1 NA NA TRBJ1-4
TGTGCCAGCAGCAGTTCGATGTCGGAGACCCAGTACTTC CASSSSMSETQYF TRBV7-9 NA NA TRBJ2-5
TGTGCCTGGAGGGGGGACGGCGTCGAGCCCCAGCATTTT CAWRGDGVEPQHF TRBV30 NA NA TRBJ1-5
TGCGCCAGCAGCCAACCCTCGACCCCCGACCCGAACACTGAAGCTTTCTTT CASSQPSTPDPNTEAFF TRBV4-3 NA NA TRBJ1-1
TGCAGCGGCGTTTTCGCCTATGGCTACACCTTC CSGVFAYGYTF TRBV29-1 NA NA TRBJ1-2
TGTGCCAGCAGCCGGACAGGGAGAGAGACCCAGTACTTC CASSRTGRETQYF TRBV2 NA TRBD1 TRBJ2-5
TGTGCCAGCAGCCTGGGCGTGGACTATGGCTACACCTTC CASSLGVDYGYTF TRBV7-3 NA NA TRBJ1-2
TGCAGTGCCCCTCGCGGAGCACCACGTTTCTTC CSAPRGAPRFF TRBV20-1 NA NA TRBJ2-1
TGTGCCAGCAGCTTGGATGGGGTCTACAATCAGCCCCAGCATTTT CASSLDGVYNQPQHF TRBV5-6 many NA TRBJ1-5
TGTGCCAGCAGTTTCGAGACTAGCGGGGTAGATACGCAGTATTTT CASSFETSGVDTQYF TRBV27 NA TRBD2 TRBJ2-3
TGTGCCAGCAGTTTATCGCACCTTCGGGAGACCCAGTACTTC CASSLSHLRETQYF TRBV27 NA NA TRBJ2-5
TGTGCCAGCAGCTTAGAGTTTTTTGGGGACTTACCTGGAAACACCATATATTTT CASSLEFFGDLPGNTIYF TRBV11-2 NA NA TRBJ1-3
TGTGTAACGCCGGGGACCCAGAATCAGCCCCAGCATTTT CVTPGTQNQPQHF TRBV6-1 NA NA TRBJ1-5